This entry lists 20 T cell receptor beta chains sequenced from one sample in a study of blood T cells in healthy people across ages. PCR was performed a second time for about 7 to 12 cycles using a sample-barcoded 5' primer and a J-beta primer mix. TCRdb fed the 5' RACE reads into MiXCR, producing one record per CDR3 protein. The sample records more than 800,000 distinct CDR3 sequences, 45% being singletons. The specimen sequenced was blood. These TCRs come from a woman in her sixties or seventies in good health.

This chain links TRBV15 with TRBJ1-2; D gene ambiguous. V lost 5 bases, J lost 3 bases, and 16 bases lay in between. From germline, CDR1 is LNHNV and CDR2 YYDKDF (reference sequence). The CDR3 has 15 residues. CDR3 DNA sequence: TGTGCCACCAGCCGCGAGAACGGCGGCTACTATGGCTACACCTTC. This gives the protein CATSRENGGYYGYTF.

The gene calls are TRBV14 and TRBJ2-5, with D possibly matching TRBD1 (6 bases). Between the trimmed V and J ends, which lost 1 base and 1 base, there was a span of 13 bases. Germline-derived CDR1 and CDR2 are SGHDN and FVKESK. The CDR3 runs 16 residues. The CDR3 reads CASSQGSGAFQETQYF. The DNA of the CDR3 is TGTGCCAGCAGCCAAGGGTCAGGGGCATTCCAAGAGACCCAGTACTTC. The full variable domain, in which reference TRBV14 and TRBJ2-5 provide the parts outside the CDR3, is EAGVTQFPSHSVIEKGQTVTLRCDPISGHDNLYWYRRVMGKEIKFLLHFVKESKQDESGMPNNRFLAERTGGTYSTLKVQPAELEDSGVYFCASSQGSGAFQETQYFGPGTRLLVL.

CDR3 loop: CASSYSSGTGGSQPQHF. The CDR3 coding sequence is TGTGCCAGCAGTTACAGTTCGGGGACAGGGGGTAGCCAGCCCCAGCATTTT. This chain uses TRBV6-6 with TRBJ1-5, with 11 bases matching TRBD1. Germline V gene sequence: CDR1 MNHNY, CDR2 SVGAGI (reference sequence). V was pared by 2 bases and J by 7 bases, with 10 bases of the junction left unmatched. This CDR3 is built from 17 residues.

This clonotype turned up a few times. The chain couples TRBV4-1 to TRBJ2-7; 9 positions match TRBD2. With 1 base clipped from V and 3 bases from J, the junction kept 4 bases outside the gene matches. CDR1 MGHRA and CDR2 YSYEKL come from the germline V gene. The CDR3 extends over 15 amino acids. CDR3: CASSQGGGGLYEQYF. CDR3 DNA sequence: TGCGCCAGCAGCCAAGGCGGGGGGGGTCTCTACGAGCAGTACTTC.

At least ten counts were recorded for this clonotype. The rearrangement uses TRBV29-1 and TRBJ2-5; 9 positions agree with TRBD1. The CDR3 extends over 13 amino acids. V lost 5 bases and J lost 2; bases outside the gene matches: 3. The V gene's germline CDR1 is SQVTM and CDR2 ANQGSEA. The DNA for the CDR3 is TGCAGCGTTCCCGGGACAGGGCAAGAGACCCAGTACTTC. Amino acids: CSVPGTGQETQYF.

The genes are TRBV5-5 and TRBJ2-5; TRBD1 is a possible D gene (5 bases). The germline V gene has CDR1 SGHKS and CDR2 YYEKEE (reference sequence). This CDR3 has 14 residues. The V gene lost 4 bases and the J gene lost 1 base, with 11 bases spanning the gap. The CDR3 protein is CASSHPGFQETQYF. Here the CDR3 DNA reads TGTGCCAGCAGCCACCCAGGGTTCCAAGAGACCCAGTACTTC.

V is TRBV27 and J is TRBJ2-5; D uncertain. Germline V lookup: CDR1 MNHEY, CDR2 SMNVEV (reference sequence). V gave up 3 bases and J gave up 5 bases, with 16 bases separating them. The CDR3 has 15 residues. In DNA, the CDR3 is TGTGCCAGCAGTTTGGCCTGGGCGACCGGCGAGACCCAGTACTTC. As protein: CASSLAWATGETQYF.

The chain employs TRBV5-1 and TRBJ2-1; D not certain. The CDR3 is 13 residues long. Germline assignment: CDR1 SGHRS and CDR2 YFSETQ. The V end lost 7 bases, the J end lost 0 bases, and 8 bases lay between the germline ends. Here the CDR3 reads CASAVDSYNEQFF. CDR3 nucleotide sequence: TGCGCCAGCGCGGTAGACTCCTACAATGAGCAGTTCTTC.

V and J are TRBV5-6 and TRBJ1-2, with 10 bases lining up with TRBD1. CDR3 size: 15 residues. Germline CDR1 and CDR2: SGHDT and YYEEEE. Losses at the gene ends were 6 bases for V and 2 bases for J; bases not matched to a gene: 7. The CDR3 sequence: CASNTDRGRNYGYTF. In DNA form, the CDR3 reads TGTGCCAGCAACACTGACAGGGGGCGAAACTATGGCTACACCTTC. Full variable domain (missing parts from reference TRBV5-6 and TRBJ1-2): DAGVTQSPTHLIKTRGQQVTLRCSPKSGHDTVSWYQQALGQGPQFIFQYYEEEERQRGNFPDRFSGHQFPNYSSELNVNALLLGDSALYLCASNTDRGRNYGYTFGSGTRLTVV.

The chain combines TRBV11-2 with TRBJ2-5; tentative D call: TRBD1 (6 bases). The J call may be incorrect, as the DNA end agrees better with TRBJ2-7. This CDR3 is built from 16 residues. Germline V CDR1 and CDR2: SGHAT, FQNNGV. DNA for the CDR3: TGTGCCAGCAGCTTAAAACAGGGCAACGCTAGGTACGAGCAGTACTTC. This codes for CASSLKQGNARYEQYF.

This chain connects TRBV25-1 to TRBJ1-2, with 7 bases matching TRBD1. Germline values: CDR1 MGHDK, CDR2 SYGVNS. Trimming took 7 bases from V and 5 from J; bases not matched to a gene: 10. The CDR3 is 14 residues long. The CDR3 DNA reads as TGTGCCAGCACAGGGGGGATACCGGGGTATGGCTACACCTTC. Its protein is CASTGGIPGYGYTF.

The rearrangement joins TRBV7-2 to TRBJ2-1; 10 bases agree with TRBD2. With 1 base clipped from V and 6 bases from J, the junction kept 15 bases outside the gene matches. The CDR3 loop spans 19 amino acids. Germline V gene data show CDR1 as SGHTA and CDR2 as FQGNSA. The CDR3 DNA sequence: TGTGCCAGCAGCTTAGTGGTGTTGGCTAGCGGGGGACCTCGCAATGAGCAGTTCTTC. The encoded protein is CASSLVVLASGGPRNEQFF.

V and J are TRBV6-2 or TRBV6-3 and TRBJ2-3, with a possible D match to TRBD2 (5 bases). The CDR3 length is 11 residues. Germline CDR1 reads MNHEY; CDR2 reads SVGEGT. V dropped 5 bases and J dropped 11 bases, with 11 bases sitting between them. The CDR3 region is CASSRGVGQYF. Here the CDR3 DNA reads TGTGCCAGCAGTCGGGGAGTCGGGCAGTATTTT.

The chain is built from TRBV13 and TRBJ1-2; 7 bases agree with TRBD1. The CDR3 runs to 16 residues. CDR1 is PRHDT and CDR2 is FYEKMQ in the germline V gene (reference sequence). J was trimmed by 0 bases and V by 8 bases; bases with no gene match: 12. The chain's CDR3 is CASGDRDSPANYGYTF. CDR3 in DNA: TGTGCCAGCGGCGACAGGGACTCCCCCGCTAACTATGGCTACACCTTC.

This clonotype was seen only a few times. The chain has TRBV12-5 and TRBJ2-7, with 8 bases matching TRBD1. CDR1 and CDR2 (germline): LGHNT, FRNRAP. The J segment lost 6 bases and the V segment lost 0 bases, leaving 7 bases of the junction unmatched. The CDR3 extends over 15 amino acids. CDR3 DNA: TGTGCTAGTGGTTTGGTACTCAGGGGGCTAGGCGAGCAGTACTTC. This codes for CASGLVLRGLGEQYF.

This sequence joins TRBV7-3 and TRBJ2-3; possibly TRBD1 for D (5 bases). The CDR3 is 13 amino acids. Germline CDR1 reads SGHTA; CDR2 reads FQGTGA. Trimming cost V 8 bases and J 2 bases, with 11 bases left between them. The CDR3 sequence: CASGAEITDTQYF. CDR3 DNA sequence: TGTGCCAGCGGGGCAGAGATCACAGATACGCAGTATTTT.

This clonotype showed up just a few times. This chain joins TRBV2 and TRBJ2-7, with a weak D call TRBD2 (6 bases). CDR1 is SNHLY and CDR2 is FYNNEI in the germline V gene. V lost 7 bases, J lost 2 bases, and 12 bases lay in between. This CDR3 spans 13 amino acids. CDR3 DNA: TGTGCCAGCATGTACAGGACTACCTACGAGCAGTACTTC. Its protein product is CASMYRTTYEQYF. The full variable domain, completed using reference TRBV2 and TRBJ2-7, is EPEVTQTPSHQVTQMGQEVILRCVPISNHLYFYWYRQILGQKVEFLVSFYNNEISEKSEIFDDQFSVERPDGSNFTLKIRSTKLEDSAMYFCASMYRTTYEQYFGPGTRLTVT.

In this sample, this clonotype turned up a few times. Possible read error: a much larger clone is one base away. The rearrangement uses TRBV27 and TRBJ2-1; unclear D gene. The CDR3 is made up of 11 amino acids. V lost 6 bases and J 7 bases, leaving 7 bases between the germline ends. Germline CDR1 reads MNHEY; CDR2 reads SMNVEV (reference sequence). This CDR3 is CASRFGNEQFF. The CDR3 bases are TGTGCCAGCAGATTCGGGAATGAGCAGTTCTTC.

The chain uses TRBV9 and TRBJ2-5; 10 bases fit TRBD1. The junction had 5 bases not matched to a gene; V was cut back by 3 bases and J by 3 bases. The CDR3 has 15 amino acids. Germline V gene data show CDR1 as SGDLS and CDR2 as YYNGEE. The CDR3, as DNA: TGTGCCAGCAGCGCCGTGACAGGGGGCGAAGAGACCCAGTACTTC. This gives the protein CASSAVTGGEETQYF.

This clonotype was seen more than once but under ten times. This rearrangement joins TRBV6-5 to TRBJ2-5; tentatively, D is TRBD2 (6 bases). From germline, CDR1 is MNHEY and CDR2 SVGAGI. This CDR3 region has 14 residues. V was shortened by 10 bases and J by 6 bases, with 21 bases between the two germline ends. Written as DNA, the CDR3 is TGTGCCACCTGGGCATCGGGAGCGTCGAAGACCCAGTACTTC. This gives the protein CATWASGASKTQYF.